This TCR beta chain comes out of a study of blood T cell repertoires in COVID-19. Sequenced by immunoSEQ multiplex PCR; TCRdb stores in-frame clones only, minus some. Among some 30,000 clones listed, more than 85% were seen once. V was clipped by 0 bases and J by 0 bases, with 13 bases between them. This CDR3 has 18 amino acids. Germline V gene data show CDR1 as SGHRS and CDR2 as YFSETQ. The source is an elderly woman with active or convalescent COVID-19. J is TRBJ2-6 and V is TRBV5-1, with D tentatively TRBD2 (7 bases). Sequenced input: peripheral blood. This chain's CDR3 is CASSLDFRGASGANVLTF. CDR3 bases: TGCGCCAGCAGCTTGGATTTCCGGGGGGCCTCTGGGGCCAACGTCCTGACTTTC.